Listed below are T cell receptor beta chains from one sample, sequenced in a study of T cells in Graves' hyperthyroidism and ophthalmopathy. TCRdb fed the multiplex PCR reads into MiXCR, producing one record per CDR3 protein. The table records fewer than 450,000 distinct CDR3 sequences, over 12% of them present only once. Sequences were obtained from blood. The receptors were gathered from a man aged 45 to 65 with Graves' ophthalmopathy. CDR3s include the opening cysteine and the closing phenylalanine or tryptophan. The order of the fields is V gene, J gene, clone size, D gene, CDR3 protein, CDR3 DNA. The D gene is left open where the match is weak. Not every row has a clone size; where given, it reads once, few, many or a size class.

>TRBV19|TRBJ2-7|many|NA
CASSAGIAYEQYF
TGTGCCAGTAGTGCAGGGATTGCCTACGAGCAGTACTTC
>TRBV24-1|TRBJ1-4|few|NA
CATSDVGKLFF
TGTGCCACCAGTGATGTGGGAAAACTGTTTTTT
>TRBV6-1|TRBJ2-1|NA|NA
CASRSPRGSSRSEQFF
TGTGCCAGCAGATCCCCCCGTGGGAGTAGTCGTTCCGAGCAGTTCTTC
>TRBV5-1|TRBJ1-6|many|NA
CASSQSGGTSPLHF
TGCGCCAGCAGCCAATCTGGGGGGACCTCACCCCTCCACTTT
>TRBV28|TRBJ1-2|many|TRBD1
CASTITLGTGVNSYTF
TGTGCCAGCACCATAACTTTGGGGACAGGGGTAAATAGCTACACCTTC
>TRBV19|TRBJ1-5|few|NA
CASRSEGLQPQHF
TGTGCCAGTAGATCGGAGGGGCTTCAGCCCCAGCATTTT
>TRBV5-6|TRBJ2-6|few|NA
CASSLARDRANVLTF
TGTGCCAGCAGCTTGGCTAGGGACCGGGCCAACGTCCTGACTTTC
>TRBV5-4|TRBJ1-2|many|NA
CASSKGGGTYGYTF
TGTGCCAGCTCGAAGGGGGGGGGTACCTATGGCTACACCTTC
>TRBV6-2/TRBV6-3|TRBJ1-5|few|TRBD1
CASTPGTGSYSNQPQHF
TGTGCCAGCACCCCCGGGACAGGATCTTATAGCAATCAGCCCCAGCATTTT
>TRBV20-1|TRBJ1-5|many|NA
CSARDSLNQPQHF
TGCAGTGCTAGAGATAGCCTCAATCAGCCCCAGCATTTT
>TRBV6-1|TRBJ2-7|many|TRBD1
CASGVIQGAVYEQYF
TGTGCCAGCGGGGTGATACAGGGGGCGGTCTACGAGCAGTACTTC
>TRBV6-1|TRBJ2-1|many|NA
CASRASGSSYNEQFF
TGTGCCAGCAGAGCTAGTGGAAGTTCCTACAATGAGCAGTTCTTC
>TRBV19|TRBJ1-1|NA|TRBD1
CASTRDRSYTEAFF
TGTGCCAGTACCCGGGACAGATCCTACACTGAAGCTTTCTTT
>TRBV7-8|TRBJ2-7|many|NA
CASSPSWAKSSYEQYF
TGTGCCAGCAGCCCATCCTGGGCTAAGAGCTCCTACGAGCAGTACTTC
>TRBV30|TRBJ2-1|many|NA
CAWGPWGGRDEQFF
TGTGCCTGGGGACCCTGGGGGGGCCGGGATGAGCAGTTCTTC
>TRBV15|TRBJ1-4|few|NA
CATSKPVSIREKLFF
TGTGCCACCAGCAAACCGGTTTCCATTCGTGAAAAACTGTTTTTT
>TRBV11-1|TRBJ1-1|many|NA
CASSFRAAVNTEAFF
TGTGCCAGCAGCTTCAGGGCGGCGGTGAACACTGAAGCTTTCTTT
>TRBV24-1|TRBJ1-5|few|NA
CATSEIGGNQPQHF
TGTGCCACCAGTGAGATTGGGGGCAATCAGCCCCAGCATTTT
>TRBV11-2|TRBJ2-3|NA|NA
CASSQEPPGSTDTQYF
TGCGCCAGCAGCCAAGAACCGCCGGGGTCCACAGATACGCAGTATTTT
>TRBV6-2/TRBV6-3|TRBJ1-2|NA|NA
CASRQGYGYTF
TGTGCCAGTAGACAAGGGTATGGCTACACCTTC
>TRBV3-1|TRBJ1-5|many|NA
CASSQDPRGAQPQHF
TGTGCCAGCAGCCAAGATCCGAGGGGCGCTCAGCCCCAGCATTTT
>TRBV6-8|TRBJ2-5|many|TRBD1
CASRSPGQNKETQYF
TGTGCCAGCAGGTCCCCGGGACAGAACAAAGAGACCCAGTACTTC
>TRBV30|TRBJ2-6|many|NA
CAWSSGRSGANVLTF
TGTGCCTGGAGTTCAGGCCGCTCTGGGGCCAACGTCCTGACTTTC
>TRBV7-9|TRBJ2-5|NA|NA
CASSSTGVQETQYF
TGTGCCAGCAGCTCAACAGGTGTCCAAGAGACCCAGTACTTC
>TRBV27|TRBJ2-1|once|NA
CASSDLPSSYNEQFF
TGTGCCAGCAGTGATCTACCAAGCTCCTACAATGAGCAGTTCTTC
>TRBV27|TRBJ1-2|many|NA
CASSLSGAYGYTF
TGTGCCAGCAGTTTATCGGGGGCTTATGGCTACACCTTC
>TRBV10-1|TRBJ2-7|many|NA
CASSELGSVGEKYF
TGCGCCAGCAGTGAATTGGGCTCAGTCGGGGAAAAGTACTTC
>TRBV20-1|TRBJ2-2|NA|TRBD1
CSAIEAGGTTGELFF
TGCAGTGCTATAGAGGCAGGGGGAACCACCGGGGAGCTGTTTTTT
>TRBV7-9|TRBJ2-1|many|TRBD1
CASSLQGSDRDEQFF
TGTGCCAGCAGCTTGCAAGGGTCAGACAGGGATGAGCAGTTCTTC
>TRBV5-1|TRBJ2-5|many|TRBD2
CASSVGGGSQETQYF
TGCGCCAGCAGCGTTGGCGGGGGAAGTCAAGAGACCCAGTACTTC
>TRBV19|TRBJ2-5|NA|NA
CASSIGTEQETQYF
TGTGCCAGTAGTATAGGGACGGAACAAGAGACCCAGTACTTC
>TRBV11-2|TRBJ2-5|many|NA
CASSNKGGDAETQYF
TGTGCCAGCAGCAACAAGGGGGGCGACGCGGAGACCCAGTACTTC